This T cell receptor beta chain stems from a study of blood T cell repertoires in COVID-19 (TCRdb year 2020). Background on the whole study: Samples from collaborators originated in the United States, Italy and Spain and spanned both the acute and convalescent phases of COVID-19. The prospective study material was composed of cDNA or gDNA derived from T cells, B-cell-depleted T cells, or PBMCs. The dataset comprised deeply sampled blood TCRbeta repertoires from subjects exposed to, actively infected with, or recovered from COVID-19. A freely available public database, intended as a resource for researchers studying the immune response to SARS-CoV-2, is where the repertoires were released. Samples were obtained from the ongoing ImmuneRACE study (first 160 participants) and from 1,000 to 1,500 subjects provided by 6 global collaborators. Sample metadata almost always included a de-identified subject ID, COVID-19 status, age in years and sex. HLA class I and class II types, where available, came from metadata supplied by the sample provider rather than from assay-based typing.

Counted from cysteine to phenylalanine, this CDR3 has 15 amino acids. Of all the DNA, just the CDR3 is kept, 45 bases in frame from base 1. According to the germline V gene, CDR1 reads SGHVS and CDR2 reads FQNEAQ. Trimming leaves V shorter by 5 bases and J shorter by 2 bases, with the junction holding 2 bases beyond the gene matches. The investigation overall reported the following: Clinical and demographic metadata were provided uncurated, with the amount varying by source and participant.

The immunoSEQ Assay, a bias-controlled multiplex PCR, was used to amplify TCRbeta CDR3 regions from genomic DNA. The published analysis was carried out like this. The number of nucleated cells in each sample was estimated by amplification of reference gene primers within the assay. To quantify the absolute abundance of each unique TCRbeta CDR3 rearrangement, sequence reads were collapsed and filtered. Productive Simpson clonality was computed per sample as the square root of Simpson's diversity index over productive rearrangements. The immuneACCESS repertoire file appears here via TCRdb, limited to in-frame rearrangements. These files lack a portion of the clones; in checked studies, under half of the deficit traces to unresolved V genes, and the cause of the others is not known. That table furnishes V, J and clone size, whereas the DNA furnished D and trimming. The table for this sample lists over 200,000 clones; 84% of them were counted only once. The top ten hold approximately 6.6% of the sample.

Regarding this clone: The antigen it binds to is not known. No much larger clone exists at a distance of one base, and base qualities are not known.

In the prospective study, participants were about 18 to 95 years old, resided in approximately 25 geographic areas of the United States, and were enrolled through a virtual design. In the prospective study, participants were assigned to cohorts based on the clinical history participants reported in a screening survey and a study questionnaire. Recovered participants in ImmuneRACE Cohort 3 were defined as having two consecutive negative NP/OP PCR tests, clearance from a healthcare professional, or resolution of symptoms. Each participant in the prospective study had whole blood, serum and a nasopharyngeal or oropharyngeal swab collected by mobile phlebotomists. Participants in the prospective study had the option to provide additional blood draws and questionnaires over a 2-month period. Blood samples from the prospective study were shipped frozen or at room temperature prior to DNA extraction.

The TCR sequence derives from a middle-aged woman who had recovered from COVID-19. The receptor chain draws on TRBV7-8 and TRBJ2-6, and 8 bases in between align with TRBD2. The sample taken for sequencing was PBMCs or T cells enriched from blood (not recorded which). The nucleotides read TGTGCCAGCAGCGCCGGGAGGGCTGGGGCCAACGTCCTGACTTTC. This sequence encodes CASSAGRAGANVLTF.